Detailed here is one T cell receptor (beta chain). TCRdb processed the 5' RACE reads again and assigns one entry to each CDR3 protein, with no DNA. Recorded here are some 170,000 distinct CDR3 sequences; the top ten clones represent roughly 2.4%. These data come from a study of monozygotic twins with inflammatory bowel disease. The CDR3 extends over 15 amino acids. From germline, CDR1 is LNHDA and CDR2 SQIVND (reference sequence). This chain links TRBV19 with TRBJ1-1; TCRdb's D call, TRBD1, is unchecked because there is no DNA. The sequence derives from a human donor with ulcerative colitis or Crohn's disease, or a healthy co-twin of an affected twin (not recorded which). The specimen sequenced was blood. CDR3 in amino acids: CASSDAGGWVTEAFF. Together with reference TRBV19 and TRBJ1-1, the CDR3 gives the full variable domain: DGGITQSPKYLFRKEGQNVTLSCEQNLNHDAMYWYRQDPGQGLRLIYYSQIVNDFQKGDIAEGYSVSREKKESFPLTVTSAQKNPTAFYLCASSDAGGWVTEAFFGQGTRLTVV.